This TCR beta chain is from a study of CD8+ T cells in alopecia areata. Details on this clone: Its specificity is not known.

Trimming removed 4 bases from V and 3 bases from J, with 13 bases in between. The CDR3 is 15 amino acids. Germline V lookup: CDR1 LNHNV, CDR2 YYDKDF (reference sequence). Findings and limits, study-wide: With tofacitinib ongoing, many expanded lesional clones persisted in both scalp and blood. Lesional scalp displayed greater clonality than normal scalp, most notably in alopecia totalis/universalis.

cDNA serving as the sequencing template came from extracted, reverse transcribed RNA. Profiling relied on immunoSEQ multiplex PCR, and the TCRdb table lists in-frame clones only, not all of them. This table holds about 220,000 clones, about 57% found once. Treatment indicated: oral pan-JAK inhibitor, 5-10 mg twice daily. Sorting separated CD4+ and CD8+ T cells out of PBMCs. The chain joins TRBV15 to TRBJ1-5; D is perhaps TRBD1 (5 bases). Specimen: CD4+ T cells sorted from blood, collected at week 4, from a patient treated with tofacitinib. This sequence originates from a human donor with alopecia areata. The CDR3 nucleotides are TGTGCCACCAGCATGTCAAGGGGCCACAATCAGCCCCAGCATTTT. Translation gives CATSMSRGHNQPQHF.